These T cell receptor beta chains were read from a single sample in a study of neurological immune-mediated disorders. In TCRdb, the 5' RACE reads were re-called with MiXCR into one record per CDR3 protein. The sample carries tens of thousands of distinct CDR3 sequences, roughly 3.5% recorded once. Sequencing was performed on PBMCs. The receptors were gathered from a woman between 45 and 60 years old with multiple sclerosis. CDR3s include the opening cysteine and the closing phenylalanine or tryptophan. Each record gives: D gene, clone size, J gene, V gene, CDR3 DNA, CDR3 protein. The D gene is left open where the match is weak. Part of the rows lack a size; the others show once, few, many or a class for expanded clones.

. . TRBJ2-2 TRBV12-3/TRBV12-4 TGTGCCAGCAGTTTGTCAGGGAGAACCGGGGAGCTGTTTTTT CASSLSGRTGELFF
. . TRBJ1-2 TRBV6-5 TGTGCCAGCAGCCGCGACGGAGCCCCCACAGGCTACACCTTC CASSRDGAPTGYTF
. many TRBJ2-2 TRBV12-3/TRBV12-4 TGTGCCGGGAGACGGACCGAGACCGGGGAGCTGTTTTTT CAGRRTETGELFF
TRBD2 . TRBJ2-3 TRBV7-3 TGTGCCAGCAGCTTAGCGGGGGGTCCCACAGATACGCAGTATTTT CASSLAGGPTDTQYF
TRBD1 many TRBJ2-7 TRBV12-3/TRBV12-4 TGTGCCAGCAGTTTACGGGACAGGGGCCCTTACGAGCAGTACTTC CASSLRDRGPYEQYF
. . TRBJ2-1 TRBV6-1 TGTGCCAGCAGTGAAGAAAGGAGGGGGGAGCAGTTCTTC CASSEERRGEQFF
. . TRBJ2-7 TRBV20-1 TGCAGTGCTAGAGGGGCTGGGACTCAAGCGTTCGAGCAGTACTTC CSARGAGTQAFEQYF
. many TRBJ2-2 TRBV6-5 TGTGCCAGCAGTTACTCGACTCCCAGGGCCGGGGAGCTGTTTTTT CASSYSTPRAGELFF
. many TRBJ2-5 TRBV5-1 TGCGCCAGCAGCCTAGTGGGGGAGACCCAGTACTTC CASSLVGETQYF
TRBD1 many TRBJ1-2 TRBV20-1 TGCAGTGCTAGGGTCCGACAGGGGGCTTATGGCTACACCTTC CSARVRQGAYGYTF
. many TRBJ2-5 TRBV25-1 TGTGCCAGCAATGGGGGGCGGGAGACCCAGTACTTC CASNGGRETQYF